Listed below are T cell receptor beta chains from one sample, sequenced in a study of shared clonotypes between healthy human individuals. Sequencing was performed with immunoSEQ multiplex PCR; in TCRdb, only in-frame clones are kept and a portion is missing. This sample yields millions of clones, of which over 85% are seen a single time; 0.13% belongs to the top ten. Source material: naive CD4+ T cells sorted from blood. These receptors were taken from a man younger than 35 in good health. Both conserved end residues are part of each CDR3. Fields, in order: CDR3 protein, CDR3 DNA, D gene, V gene, clone size, J gene. The D gene is left open where the match is weak. Size values are once, few and many counts, or a class for expanded clones, and some rows have none.

CDR3 protein: CASQTGASGANVLTF; CDR3 DNA: TGTGCCAGCCAAACAGGTGCCTCTGGGGCCAACGTCCTGACTTTC; D gene: -; V gene: TRBV6-1; clone size: -; J gene: TRBJ2-6
CDR3 protein: CASRYTGSGNTIYF; CDR3 DNA: TGTGCCAGCAGATACACAGGGTCTGGAAACACCATATATTTT; D gene: -; V gene: TRBV27; clone size: -; J gene: TRBJ1-3
CDR3 protein: CASSAGPLDFSPLHF; CDR3 DNA: TGTGCCAGCAGTGCCGGGCCCCTCGATTTTTCACCCCTCCACTTT; D gene: -; V gene: TRBV25-1; clone size: -; J gene: TRBJ1-6
CDR3 protein: CASSPDRGSQETQYF; CDR3 DNA: TGTGCCAGCAGCCCAGACAGGGGTTCCCAAGAGACCCAGTACTTC; D gene: TRBD1; V gene: TRBV11-2; clone size: -; J gene: TRBJ2-5
CDR3 protein: CASSEQGRETQYF; CDR3 DNA: TGCGCCAGCAGCGAACAGGGTAGGGAGACCCAGTACTTC; D gene: -; V gene: TRBV4-1; clone size: once; J gene: TRBJ2-5
CDR3 protein: CASSYFTTSSYNEQFF; CDR3 DNA: TGTGCCAGCAGTTACTTCACCACGAGCTCCTACAATGAGCAGTTCTTC; D gene: -; V gene: TRBV6-5; clone size: -; J gene: TRBJ2-1
CDR3 protein: CASSQPGQGGYSNQPQHF; CDR3 DNA: TGTGCCAGCAGCCAACCGGGACAGGGGGGATATAGCAATCAGCCCCAGCATTTT; D gene: TRBD1; V gene: TRBV14; clone size: -; J gene: TRBJ1-5
CDR3 protein: CASSLKGRTAGAPDTQYF; CDR3 DNA: TGTGCCAGCAGCTTGAAAGGAAGAACAGCGGGAGCCCCAGATACGCAGTATTTT; D gene: TRBD2; V gene: TRBV5-4; clone size: -; J gene: TRBJ2-3
CDR3 protein: CASSYMTGYGYTF; CDR3 DNA: TGTGCCAGCAGTTATATGACAGGCTATGGCTACACCTTC; D gene: -; V gene: TRBV6-5; clone size: -; J gene: TRBJ1-2
CDR3 protein: CASSSLGSQGYTF; CDR3 DNA: TGTGCCAGCAGTTCTCTGGGGAGCCAAGGCTACACCTTC; D gene: -; V gene: TRBV27; clone size: -; J gene: TRBJ1-2
CDR3 protein: CASSAGQGAYNEQFF; CDR3 DNA: TGTGCCAGCAGCGCCGGGCAGGGAGCCTACAATGAGCAGTTCTTC; D gene: -; V gene: TRBV7-9; clone size: -; J gene: TRBJ2-1
CDR3 protein: CASSTDRVVYNEQFF; CDR3 DNA: TGTGCCAGCAGCACGGACAGGGTGGTTTACAATGAGCAGTTCTTC; D gene: TRBD1; V gene: TRBV7-8; clone size: -; J gene: TRBJ2-1
CDR3 protein: CASSQGAEGNTIYF; CDR3 DNA: TGCGCCAGCAGCCAGGGGGCCGAGGGAAACACCATATATTTT; D gene: TRBD1; V gene: TRBV5-1; clone size: once; J gene: TRBJ1-3
CDR3 protein: CASSPAIGELFF; CDR3 DNA: TGTGCCAGCTCACCGGCAATCGGGGAGCTGTTTTTT; D gene: -; V gene: TRBV18; clone size: -; J gene: TRBJ2-2
CDR3 protein: CASSSRDRDGYTF; CDR3 DNA: TGTGCCAGCAGTTCCCGGGACAGGGATGGCTACACCTTC; D gene: TRBD1; V gene: TRBV6-5; clone size: -; J gene: TRBJ1-2
CDR3 protein: CASSQERTRCFF; CDR3 DNA: TGTGCCAGCAGCCAAGAAAGGACACGATGCTTCTTC; D gene: -; V gene: TRBV14; clone size: -; J gene: TRBJ1-2
CDR3 protein: CTSSHIGAQYF; CDR3 DNA: TGCACCAGCAGCCACATTGGGGCCCAGTACTTC; D gene: -; V gene: TRBV1; clone size: -; J gene: TRBJ2-5
CDR3 protein: CASSPDTNYGYTF; CDR3 DNA: TGTGCCAGCAGCCCGGACACTAACTATGGCTACACCTTC; D gene: -; V gene: TRBV6-1; clone size: -; J gene: TRBJ1-2
CDR3 protein: CASASPAGAGGPPDTQYF; CDR3 DNA: TGTGCCAGCGCCAGCCCCGCGGGGGCGGGGGGGCCCCCAGATACGCAGTATTTT; D gene: TRBD2; V gene: TRBV28; clone size: -; J gene: TRBJ2-3
CDR3 protein: CASSLDDRGYEQYF; CDR3 DNA: TGTGCCAGCAGCTTGGACGACAGGGGCTACGAGCAGTACTTC; D gene: TRBD1; V gene: TRBV5-5; clone size: -; J gene: TRBJ2-7
CDR3 protein: CASSTRTDGELFF; CDR3 DNA: TGCGCCAGCAGCACTCGGACAGACGGGGAGCTGTTTTTT; D gene: -; V gene: TRBV5-1; clone size: -; J gene: TRBJ2-2
CDR3 protein: CASSYFGSEKFYGYTF; CDR3 DNA: TGTGCCAGCAGTTACTTCGGGTCAGAAAAATTTTATGGCTACACCTTC; D gene: -; V gene: TRBV6-5; clone size: -; J gene: TRBJ1-2
CDR3 protein: CASSLTVEAFF; CDR3 DNA: TGTGCCAGCAGCTTGACGGTGGAAGCTTTCTTT; D gene: -; V gene: TRBV7-9; clone size: few; J gene: TRBJ1-1
CDR3 protein: CSVEDDSPGEFF; CDR3 DNA: TGCAGCGTTGAAGATGATAGCCCCGGGGAGTTCTTC; D gene: -; V gene: TRBV29-1; clone size: -; J gene: TRBJ2-1
CDR3 protein: CASSLFSGSSHEQYF; CDR3 DNA: TGCGCCAGCAGCTTGTTTAGCGGGAGTTCCCACGAGCAGTACTTC; D gene: TRBD2; V gene: TRBV5-1; clone size: -; J gene: TRBJ2-7
CDR3 protein: CASSQDGAGTITDTQYF; CDR3 DNA: TGCGCCAGCAGCCAAGACGGGGCCGGGACTATCACAGATACGCAGTATTTT; D gene: TRBD2; V gene: TRBV4-1; clone size: -; J gene: TRBJ2-3
CDR3 protein: CASSDRTGAYEQYF; CDR3 DNA: TGTGCCAGCAGTGACCGGACAGGGGCCTACGAGCAGTACTTC; D gene: TRBD1; V gene: TRBV6-5; clone size: -; J gene: TRBJ2-7
CDR3 protein: CSASPSNEQFF; CDR3 DNA: TGCAGTGCTTCCCCCTCGAATGAGCAGTTCTTC; D gene: -; V gene: TRBV20-1; clone size: -; J gene: TRBJ2-1
CDR3 protein: CASSILDRDYGYTF; CDR3 DNA: TGTGCCAGTAGTATCCTGGACAGGGACTATGGCTACACCTTC; D gene: TRBD1; V gene: TRBV19; clone size: -; J gene: TRBJ1-2
CDR3 protein: CASSPPGRLENTGELFF; CDR3 DNA: TGTGCCAGCTCACCACCGGGCAGGCTGGAGAACACCGGGGAGCTGTTTTTT; D gene: -; V gene: TRBV18; clone size: once; J gene: TRBJ2-2
CDR3 protein: CASSEYRNSGANVLTF; CDR3 DNA: TGTGCCAGCAGTGAGTACAGAAACTCTGGGGCCAACGTCCTGACTTTC; D gene: -; V gene: TRBV2; clone size: -; J gene: TRBJ2-6
CDR3 protein: CASSPFNRVDDQPQHF; CDR3 DNA: TGTGCCAGCTCACCATTCAACAGGGTGGACGATCAGCCCCAGCATTTT; D gene: -; V gene: TRBV18; clone size: -; J gene: TRBJ1-5
CDR3 protein: CAWSVQLSGNTIYF; CDR3 DNA: TGTGCCTGGAGTGTACAGCTCTCTGGAAACACCATATATTTT; D gene: -; V gene: TRBV30; clone size: -; J gene: TRBJ1-3
CDR3 protein: CASSLGGAQETQYF; CDR3 DNA: TGTGCCAGCAGCTTAGGGGGGGCTCAAGAGACCCAGTACTTC; D gene: -; V gene: TRBV7-2; clone size: -; J gene: TRBJ2-5
CDR3 protein: CASSLETNTEAFF; CDR3 DNA: TGTGCCAGCAGCTTAGAAACTAACACTGAAGCTTTCTTT; D gene: -; V gene: TRBV7-8; clone size: -; J gene: TRBJ1-1
CDR3 protein: CSARDTTEAFF; CDR3 DNA: TGCAGTGCTAGAGATACCACTGAAGCTTTCTTT; D gene: -; V gene: TRBV20-1; clone size: -; J gene: TRBJ1-1
CDR3 protein: CASSVGQREWGTDTQYF; CDR3 DNA: TGTGCCAGCAGCGTAGGACAGCGGGAGTGGGGCACAGATACGCAGTATTTT; D gene: TRBD2; V gene: TRBV9; clone size: once; J gene: TRBJ2-3
CDR3 protein: CATSRDETLGGYTF; CDR3 DNA: TGTGCCACCAGCAGAGACGAGACACTGGGGGGCTACACCTTC; D gene: -; V gene: TRBV15; clone size: -; J gene: TRBJ1-2
CDR3 protein: CASSADYGLLFF; CDR3 DNA: TGTGCCAGTAGTGCAGACTATGGATTGCTGTTCTTC; D gene: -; V gene: TRBV19; clone size: -; J gene: TRBJ2-1
CDR3 protein: CASSHPGQGPYEQYF; CDR3 DNA: TGCGCCAGCAGCCATCCAGGACAGGGGCCCTACGAGCAGTACTTC; D gene: TRBD1; V gene: TRBV4-1; clone size: -; J gene: TRBJ2-7
CDR3 protein: CAFGVPLSGGYTF; CDR3 DNA: TGTGCCTTCGGGGTTCCGCTGTCTGGTGGCTACACCTTC; D gene: -; V gene: TRBV30; clone size: -; J gene: TRBJ1-2
CDR3 protein: CASSPGGVQETQYF; CDR3 DNA: TGTGCCAGCAGTCCTGGTGGGGTCCAAGAGACCCAGTACTTC; D gene: -; V gene: TRBV28; clone size: -; J gene: TRBJ2-5
CDR3 protein: CASSSGTGRDYTF; CDR3 DNA: TGTGCCAGCAGTTCCGGGACAGGGAGGGACTACACCTTC; D gene: TRBD1; V gene: TRBV7-2; clone size: -; J gene: TRBJ1-2
CDR3 protein: CASSPRGEGREKLFF; CDR3 DNA: TGTGCCAGCAGTCCCCGCGGGGAGGGGAGGGAAAAACTGTTTTTT; D gene: -; V gene: TRBV28; clone size: -; J gene: TRBJ1-4
CDR3 protein: CASSEAGQRFYGYTF; CDR3 DNA: TGTGCCAGCAGTGAAGCAGGACAGAGGTTCTATGGCTACACCTTC; D gene: -; V gene: TRBV6-1; clone size: once; J gene: TRBJ1-2
CDR3 protein: CASSLSSGSNYGYTF; CDR3 DNA: TGTGCCAGCAGCTTAAGCTCAGGGTCTAACTATGGCTACACCTTC; D gene: -; V gene: TRBV7-2; clone size: -; J gene: TRBJ1-2
CDR3 protein: CASSSIEYGYTF; CDR3 DNA: TGTGCCAGCAGTTCCATTGAGTATGGCTACACCTTC; D gene: -; V gene: TRBV6-5; clone size: -; J gene: TRBJ1-2
CDR3 protein: CASSQGARTEAFF; CDR3 DNA: TGTGCCAGCAGCCAGGGGGCCCGCACTGAAGCTTTCTTT; D gene: TRBD1; V gene: TRBV6-5; clone size: once; J gene: TRBJ1-1
CDR3 protein: CASSSAPHTGELFF; CDR3 DNA: TGTGCCAGCAGTTCAGCCCCCCACACCGGGGAGCTGTTTTTT; D gene: -; V gene: TRBV6-5; clone size: once; J gene: TRBJ2-2
CDR3 protein: CASSPNPTGELFF; CDR3 DNA: TGTGCCAGCAGCCCCAACCCCACCGGGGAACTGTTTTTT; D gene: -; V gene: TRBV9; clone size: -; J gene: TRBJ1-4
CDR3 protein: CASRSPPGNTEAFF; CDR3 DNA: TGTGCCAGCAGATCACCTCCGGGAAACACTGAAGCTTTCTTT; D gene: -; V gene: TRBV6-5; clone size: -; J gene: TRBJ1-1
CDR3 protein: CATSRDPTVNYGYTF; CDR3 DNA: TGTGCCACCAGCAGGGACCCGACAGTTAACTATGGCTACACCTTC; D gene: -; V gene: TRBV15; clone size: once; J gene: TRBJ1-2
CDR3 protein: CATWTGKNTEAFF; CDR3 DNA: TGTGCCACTTGGACAGGGAAGAACACTGAAGCTTTCTTT; D gene: TRBD1; V gene: TRBV10-3; clone size: -; J gene: TRBJ1-1
CDR3 protein: CASSLGGQGFYGYTF; CDR3 DNA: TGTGCCAGCAGTTTAGGTGGTCAAGGATTCTATGGCTACACCTTC; D gene: -; V gene: TRBV28; clone size: -; J gene: TRBJ1-2
CDR3 protein: CASSPALAGETQYF; CDR3 DNA: TGTGCCAGCAGCCCCGCCCTAGCCGGGGAGACCCAGTACTTC; D gene: -; V gene: TRBV7-9; clone size: -; J gene: TRBJ2-5